This TCR beta chain was sequenced during a study of blood T cell repertoires in COVID-19. TCRdb's copy holds only in-frame clones and misses some; the assay was immunoSEQ multiplex PCR. The sample records approximately 240,000 clones, roughly 84% being singletons. The clonotype comes from a woman aged 40 to 49 who had recovered from COVID-19. The sequenced material came from peripheral blood.

The CDR3 spells CASSQDGTGGVGYTF. The DNA of the CDR3 is TGCGCCAGCAGCCAAGATGGGACAGGGGGCGTTGGCTACACCTTC. The rearrangement links TRBV4-1 to TRBJ1-2; the match to TRBD1 covers 12 bases. Trimming took 0 bases from V and 7 from J; bases not matched to a gene: 3. CDR3 length: 15 amino acids. CDR1 MGHRA and CDR2 YSYEKL come from the germline V gene.